This TCR beta chain is drawn from a study of cytomegalovirus exposure and HLA in healthy donors. This CDR3 spans 15 amino acids. Trimming took off 3 bases at V and 5 bases at J, with 17 bases between the two ends. Germline CDR1 reads SGHRS; CDR2 reads YFSETQ. PCR employed 60 Vbeta and 13 Jbeta primers. TCRdb keeps only in-frame clones here, not all; method: immunoSEQ multiplex PCR. The sample carries about 250,000 clones, 72% recorded once. Sequencing used PBMCs. This TCR was sampled from a female donor in good health and CMV-seronegative. The V and J genes are TRBV5-1 and TRBJ1-2; weak D call: TRBD1 (5 bases). CDR3 in DNA: TGCGCCAGCAGCTCGGAATCCCGTGCAGGGTATGGCTACACCTTC. Translation: CASSSESRAGYGYTF.